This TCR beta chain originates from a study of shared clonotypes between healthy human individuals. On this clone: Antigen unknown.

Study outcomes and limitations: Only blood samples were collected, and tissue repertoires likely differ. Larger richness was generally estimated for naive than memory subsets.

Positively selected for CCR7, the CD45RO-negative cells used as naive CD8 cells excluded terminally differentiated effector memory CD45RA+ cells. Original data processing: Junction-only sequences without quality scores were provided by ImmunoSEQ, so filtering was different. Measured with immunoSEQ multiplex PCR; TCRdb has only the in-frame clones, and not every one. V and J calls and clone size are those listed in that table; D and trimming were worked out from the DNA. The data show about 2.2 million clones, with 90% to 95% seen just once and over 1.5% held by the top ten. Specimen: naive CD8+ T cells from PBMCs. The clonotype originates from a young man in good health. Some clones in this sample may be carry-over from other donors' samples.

The CDR3 DNA follows: TGTGCCAGCAGCCCGGGAGCGGGGGTGTACAATGAGCAGTTCTTC. This codes for CASSPGAGVYNEQFF. The rearrangement links TRBV7-9 to TRBJ2-1, with TRBD2 matching over 8 bases. V lost 5 bases and J lost 4; bases outside the gene matches: 7. The CDR3 is made up of 15 amino acids. Germline values: CDR1 SEHNR, CDR2 FQNEAQ (reference sequence).